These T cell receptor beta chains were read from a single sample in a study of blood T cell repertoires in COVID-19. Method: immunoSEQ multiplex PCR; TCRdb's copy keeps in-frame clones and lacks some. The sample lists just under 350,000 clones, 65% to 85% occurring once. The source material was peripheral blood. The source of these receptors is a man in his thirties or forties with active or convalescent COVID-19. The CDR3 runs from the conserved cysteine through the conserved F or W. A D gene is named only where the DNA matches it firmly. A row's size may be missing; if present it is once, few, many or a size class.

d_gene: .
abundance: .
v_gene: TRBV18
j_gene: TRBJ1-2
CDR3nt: TGTGCCAGCTCACCCCCCGGGGAGCGGGGTGGCTACACCTTC
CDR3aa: CASSPPGERGGYTF

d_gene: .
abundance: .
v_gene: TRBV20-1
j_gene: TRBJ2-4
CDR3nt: TGCAGTGCTAGTTCGGTTCCAGCGGTATTAGCCAAAAACATTCAGTACTTC
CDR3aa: CSASSVPAVLAKNIQYF

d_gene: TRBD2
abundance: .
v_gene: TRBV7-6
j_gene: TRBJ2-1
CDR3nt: TGTGCCAGCAGCTTAGAACTAGCGTCCAATGAGCAGTTCTTC
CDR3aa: CASSLELASNEQFF

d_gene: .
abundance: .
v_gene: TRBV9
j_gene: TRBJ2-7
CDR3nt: TGTGCCAGCAGCGTAGGACAGTCTGGGTCCGAGCAGTACTTC
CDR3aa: CASSVGQSGSEQYF

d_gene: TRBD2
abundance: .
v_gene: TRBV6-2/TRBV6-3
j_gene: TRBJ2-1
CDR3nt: TGTGCCAGCAGTCTGTCTAGCGGCCCGTACAATGAGCAGTTCTTC
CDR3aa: CASSLSSGPYNEQFF

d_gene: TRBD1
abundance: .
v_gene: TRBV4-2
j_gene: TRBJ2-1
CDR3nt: TGTGCCAGCAGCCAAGAAGGAATAGGACAGGGGAGGGATGAGCAGTTCTTC
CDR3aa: CASSQEGIGQGRDEQFF

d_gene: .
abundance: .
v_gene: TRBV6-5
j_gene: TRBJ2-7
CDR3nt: TGTGCCAGCGGACCCGGGGTCCGTGAGCAGTACTTC
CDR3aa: CASGPGVREQYF

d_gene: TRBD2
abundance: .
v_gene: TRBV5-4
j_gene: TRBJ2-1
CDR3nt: TGTGCCAGCAGCTCGGGACTAGCGGGGGAAAATGAGCAGTTCTTC
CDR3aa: CASSSGLAGENEQFF

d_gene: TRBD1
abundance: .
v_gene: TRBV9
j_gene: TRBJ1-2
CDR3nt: TGTGCCAGCAGCTCATCATCGGGACAGGGTAACTATGGCTACACCTTC
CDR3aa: CASSSSSGQGNYGYTF

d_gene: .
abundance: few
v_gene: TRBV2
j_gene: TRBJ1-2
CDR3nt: TGTGCCAGCAGTGCCAGGGAGGGGTATGGCTACACCTTC
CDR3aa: CASSAREGYGYTF

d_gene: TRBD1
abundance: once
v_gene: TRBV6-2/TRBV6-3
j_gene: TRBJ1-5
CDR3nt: TGTGCCAGCAGTCAACGCGACAGGGTATGGAAGCAGCCCCAGCATTTT
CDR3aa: CASSQRDRVWKQPQHF

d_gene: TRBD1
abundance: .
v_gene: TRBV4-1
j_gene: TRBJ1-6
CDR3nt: TGCGCCAGCAGCCAAGTTGTACAGGGGATCCCCACCCTCCACTTT
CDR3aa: CASSQVVQGIPTLHF

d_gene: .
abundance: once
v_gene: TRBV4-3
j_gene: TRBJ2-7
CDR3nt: TGCGCCAGCAGCCAAGATTATACAGGTTCCTACGAGCAGTACTTC
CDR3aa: CASSQDYTGSYEQYF

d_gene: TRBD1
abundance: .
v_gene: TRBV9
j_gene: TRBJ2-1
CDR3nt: TGTGCCAGCAGCCTAGGAGGGACAGGGCACAATGAGCAGTTCTTC
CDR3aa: CASSLGGTGHNEQFF

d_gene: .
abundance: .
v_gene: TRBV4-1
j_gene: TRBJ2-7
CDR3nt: TGCGCCAGCAGCCAAGTCCTAGCGGCCAGGGGCGAGCAGTACTTC
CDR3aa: CASSQVLAARGEQYF

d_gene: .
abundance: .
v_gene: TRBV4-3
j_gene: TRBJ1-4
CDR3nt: TGCGCCAGCAGCCTGGTCGGGGCTAATGAAAAACTGTTTTTT
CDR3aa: CASSLVGANEKLFF

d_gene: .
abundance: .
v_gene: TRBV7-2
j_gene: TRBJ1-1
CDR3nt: TGTGCCAGCAGCTTCGGGGGTCGGGGACACACTGAAGCTTTCTTT
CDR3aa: CASSFGGRGHTEAFF

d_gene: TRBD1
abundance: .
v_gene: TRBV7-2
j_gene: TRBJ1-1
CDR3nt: TGTGCCAGCAGCACGGACAGGGAGGCTTTCGCTGAAGCTTTCTTT
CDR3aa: CASSTDREAFAEAFF

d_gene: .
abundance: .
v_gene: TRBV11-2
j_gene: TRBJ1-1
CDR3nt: TGTGCCAGCAGCGGCATAGCGGTTTTGAACACTGAAGCTTTCTTT
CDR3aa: CASSGIAVLNTEAFF

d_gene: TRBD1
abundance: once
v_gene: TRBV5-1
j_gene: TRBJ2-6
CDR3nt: TGCGCCAGCAGCAACCCGGGACAGGGGTTTGGGGCCAACGTCCTGACTTTC
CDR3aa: CASSNPGQGFGANVLTF

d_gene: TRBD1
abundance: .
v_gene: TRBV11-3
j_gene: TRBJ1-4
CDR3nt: TGTGCCAGCAGCTCGGGACAGGGTGGAGAAAAACTGTTTTTT
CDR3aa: CASSSGQGGEKLFF

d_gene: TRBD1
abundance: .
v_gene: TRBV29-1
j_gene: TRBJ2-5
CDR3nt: TGCAGCGTTGCAGGCGAAAGGACAGGGGGCGCGGAGACCCAGTACTTC
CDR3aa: CSVAGERTGGAETQYF

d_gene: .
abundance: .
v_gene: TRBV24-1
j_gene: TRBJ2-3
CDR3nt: TGTGCCACCAGGGACAGCCATCACACAGATACGCAGTATTTT
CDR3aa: CATRDSHHTDTQYF

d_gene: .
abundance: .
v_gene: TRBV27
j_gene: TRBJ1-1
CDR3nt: TGTGCCAGCAGTTTATCGTCTTACACTGAAGCTTTCTTT
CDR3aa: CASSLSSYTEAFF

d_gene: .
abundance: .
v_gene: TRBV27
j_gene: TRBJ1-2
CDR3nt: TGTGCCAGCAGTTTGCGGGGTACCTATGGCTACACCTTC
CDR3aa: CASSLRGTYGYTF

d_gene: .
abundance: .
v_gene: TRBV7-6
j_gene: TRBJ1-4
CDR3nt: TGTGCCAGCAGCCCCGGTGAGATACTGTTTTTT
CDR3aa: CASSPGEILFF

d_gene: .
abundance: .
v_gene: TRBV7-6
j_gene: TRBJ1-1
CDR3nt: TGTGCCAGCACCCCAGAGGCCAGGGTCGACACTGAAGCTTTCTTT
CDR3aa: CASTPEARVDTEAFF

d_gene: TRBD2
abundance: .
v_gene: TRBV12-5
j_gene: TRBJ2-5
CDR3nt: TGTGCTAGTGGTATCGGGATTTATAGCGGGGGGGCAGAGACCCAGTACTTC
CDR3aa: CASGIGIYSGGAETQYF

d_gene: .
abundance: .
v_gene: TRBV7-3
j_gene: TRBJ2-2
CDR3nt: TGTGCCAGCAGCTTAAGTCAGATGAACACCGGGGAGCTGTTTTTT
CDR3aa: CASSLSQMNTGELFF

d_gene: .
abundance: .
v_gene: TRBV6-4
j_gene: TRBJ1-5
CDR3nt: TGTGCCAGCACCAAACGACGGCAGGGAAAACAGCCCCAGCATTTT
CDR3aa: CASTKRRQGKQPQHF

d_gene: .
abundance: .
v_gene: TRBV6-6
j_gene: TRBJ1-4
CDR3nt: TGTGCCAGCAGGGGGGGGGCCGGAGGTAATGAAAAACTGTTTTTT
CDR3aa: CASRGGAGGNEKLFF

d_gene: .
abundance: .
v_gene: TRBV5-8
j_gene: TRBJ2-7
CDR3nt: TGTGCCAGCAGCTTGGGACAGTGGATAAGCTCCTACGAGCAGTACTTC
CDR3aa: CASSLGQWISSYEQYF

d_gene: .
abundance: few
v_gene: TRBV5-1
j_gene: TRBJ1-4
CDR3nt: TGCGCCAGCAGCTCCGAAGGGCAGCCGGGGGAACTGTTTTTT
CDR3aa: CASSSEGQPGELFF

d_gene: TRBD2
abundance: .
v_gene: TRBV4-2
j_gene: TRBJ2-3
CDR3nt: TGTGCCAGCAGCCGGGGACTAGCGGGGGGAAGGGATACGCAGTATTTT
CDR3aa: CASSRGLAGGRDTQYF

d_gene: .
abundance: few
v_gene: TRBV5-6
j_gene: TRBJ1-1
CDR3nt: TGTGCCAGCAGCTGGGCTGGGGCCTTTACAAACGTAGAAGCTTTCTTT
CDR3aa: CASSWAGAFTNVEAFF

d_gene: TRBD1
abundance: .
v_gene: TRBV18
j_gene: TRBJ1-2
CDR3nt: TGTGCCAGCTCACCACCTACAGGGGCGAAGGGCTACACCTTC
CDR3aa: CASSPPTGAKGYTF

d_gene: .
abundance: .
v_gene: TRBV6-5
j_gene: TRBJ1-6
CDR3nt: TGTGCCAGCAGTTACCCAGGGAATTCACCCCTCCACTTT
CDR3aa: CASSYPGNSPLHF

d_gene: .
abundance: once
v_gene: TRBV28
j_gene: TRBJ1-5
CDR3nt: TGTGCCAGCACAATACAGGGCCAGCCCCAGCATTTT
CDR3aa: CASTIQGQPQHF

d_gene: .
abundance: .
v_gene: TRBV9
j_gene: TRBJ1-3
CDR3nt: TGTGCCAGCAGCGTCGACGGCGGATCTGGAAACACCATATATTTT
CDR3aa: CASSVDGGSGNTIYF

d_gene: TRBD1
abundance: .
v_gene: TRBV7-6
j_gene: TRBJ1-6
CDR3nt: TGTGCCAGCAGCCCACGGACAGGGGGCCGCAATTCACCCCTCCACTTT
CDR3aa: CASSPRTGGRNSPLHF

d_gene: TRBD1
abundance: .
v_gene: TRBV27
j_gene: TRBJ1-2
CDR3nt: TGTGCCAGCAGCTCCCGGACAGGCGTTAACTATGGCTACACCTTC
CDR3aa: CASSSRTGVNYGYTF

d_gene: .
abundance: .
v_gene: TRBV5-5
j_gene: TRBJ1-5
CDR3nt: TGTGCCAGCAGCTTGAGCCCGGTTGCTCAGCCCCAGCATTTT
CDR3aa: CASSLSPVAQPQHF

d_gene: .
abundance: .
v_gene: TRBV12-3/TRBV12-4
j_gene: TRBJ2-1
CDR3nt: TGTGCCAGCAGTTCCACAGTCTACAATGAGCAGTTCTTC
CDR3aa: CASSSTVYNEQFF

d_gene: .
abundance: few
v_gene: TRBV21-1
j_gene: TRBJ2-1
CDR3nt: TGTGCCAGCAGCAAAGTATCGGACAGGGTGAAGAATGAGCAGTTCTTC
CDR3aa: CASSKVSDRVKNEQFF

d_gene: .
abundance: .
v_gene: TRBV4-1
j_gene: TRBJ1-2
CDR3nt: TGCGCCAGCAGCCAAGACCCAGCTAACTATGGCTACACCTTC
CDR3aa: CASSQDPANYGYTF

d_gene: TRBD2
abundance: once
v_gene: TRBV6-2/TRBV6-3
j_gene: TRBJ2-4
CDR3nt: TGTGCCAGCAGTTACCATGAGCGGGATGACATTCAGTACTTC
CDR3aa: CASSYHERDDIQYF

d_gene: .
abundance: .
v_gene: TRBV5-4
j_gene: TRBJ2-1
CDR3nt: TGTGCCAGCAGCTTCGGGTCGAGCAATGAGCAGTTCTTC
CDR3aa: CASSFGSSNEQFF

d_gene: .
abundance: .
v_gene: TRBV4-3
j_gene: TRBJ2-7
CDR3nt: TGCGCCAGCAGCCAAGATCGGCAGGGTCTCCCCTCCTACGAGCAGTACTTC
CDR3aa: CASSQDRQGLPSYEQYF

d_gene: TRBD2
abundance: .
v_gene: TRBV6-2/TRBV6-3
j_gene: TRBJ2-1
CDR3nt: TGTGCCAGCAGTACCCGGACTAGCGGGAGAGAGATATACAATGAGCAGTTCTTC
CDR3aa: CASSTRTSGREIYNEQFF

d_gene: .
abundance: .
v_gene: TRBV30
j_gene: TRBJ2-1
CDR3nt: TGTGCCTGGAGTCTCTCGAGCGGGTACAATGAGCAGTTCTTC
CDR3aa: CAWSLSSGYNEQFF

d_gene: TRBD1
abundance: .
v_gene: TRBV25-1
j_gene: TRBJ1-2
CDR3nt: TGTGCCAGCGCACAGTCCCAGGGGGACTATGGCTACACCTTC
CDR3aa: CASAQSQGDYGYTF

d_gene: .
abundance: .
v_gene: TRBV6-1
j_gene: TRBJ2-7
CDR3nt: TGTGCCAGCAGTGAAGCCGCAGGGTACTACGAGCAGTACTTC
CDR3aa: CASSEAAGYYEQYF

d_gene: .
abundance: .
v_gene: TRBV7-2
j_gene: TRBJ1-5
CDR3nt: TGTGCCAGCAGCTCAACGCGGGGGGGATCGAATCAGCCCCAGCATTTT
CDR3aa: CASSSTRGGSNQPQHF

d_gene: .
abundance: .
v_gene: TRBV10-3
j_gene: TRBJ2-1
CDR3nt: TGTGCCATCAGTGAGTCGTATAGCGCCAATGAGCAGTTCTTC
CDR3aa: CAISESYSANEQFF